This note documents a single T cell receptor beta chain sequence. The naive CD8 fraction comprised CD45RO-negative cells positively selected for CCR7 and excluded terminally differentiated effector memory CD45RA+ cells. This record comes from a study of shared clonotypes between healthy human individuals. Clones were read by immunoSEQ multiplex PCR, and TCRdb kept only the in-frame ones, dropping some. The top ten hold 24% of the sample, which has roughly 890,000 clones, about 91% seen once. Germline V gives CDR1 SGHTA, CDR2 FQGNSA. V shed 5 bases, J shed 5 bases, and the junction held 15 bases outside the gene matches. The CDR3 has 17 amino acids.

The chain uses TRBV7-2 and TRBJ2-3; 8 positions agree with TRBD1. This TCR came from a young man in good health. The sequenced material came from naive CD8+ T cells sorted from blood. CDR3 sequence: CASSTHRTGTGEDTQYF. CDR3 coding DNA: TGTGCCAGCAGCACCCATAGAACCGGGACAGGCGAAGATACGCAGTATTTT.